This entry is about one T cell receptor (beta chain). Its antigen is as yet unknown. The data derive from a study of early stage breast cancer tumors. Across the whole study: Roughly eight ER+/PR+/HER2- tumors were invasive ductal; a few were invasive lobular.

This CDR3 spans 20 amino acids. V lost 4 bases and J lost 3; bases outside the gene matches: 10. Germline CDR1 is KGHSH and CDR2 is LQKENI. Measured with immunoSEQ multiplex PCR; TCRdb has only the in-frame clones, and not every one. Here the sample spans tens of thousands of clones, 84% being singletons. Study-level findings and limits: Tumors had about 2.5-fold higher T cell density and higher clonality than adjacent normal breast tissue.

This TCR was recovered from a person in their fifties with breast cancer. The chain recombines TRBV18 with TRBJ2-6; TRBD2 agrees at 15 bases. Sequenced: blood. CDR3: CASSQKVGTSGRSGANVLTF. The CDR3 nucleotides read TGTGCCAGCTCACAAAAGGTCGGGACTAGCGGGAGGAGTGGGGCCAACGTCCTGACTTTC.